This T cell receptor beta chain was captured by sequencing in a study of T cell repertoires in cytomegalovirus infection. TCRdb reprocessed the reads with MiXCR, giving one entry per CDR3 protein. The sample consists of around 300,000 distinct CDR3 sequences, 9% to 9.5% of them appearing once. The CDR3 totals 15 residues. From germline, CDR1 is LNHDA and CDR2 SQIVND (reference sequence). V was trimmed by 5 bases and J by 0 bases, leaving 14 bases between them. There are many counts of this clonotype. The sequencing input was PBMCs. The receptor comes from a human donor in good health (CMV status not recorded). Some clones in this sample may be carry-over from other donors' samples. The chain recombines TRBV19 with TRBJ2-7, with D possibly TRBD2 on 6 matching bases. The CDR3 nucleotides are TGTGCCAGTAGTCCCCAGGGAGGAGGCTCCTACGAGCAGTACTTC. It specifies CASSPQGGGSYEQYF.